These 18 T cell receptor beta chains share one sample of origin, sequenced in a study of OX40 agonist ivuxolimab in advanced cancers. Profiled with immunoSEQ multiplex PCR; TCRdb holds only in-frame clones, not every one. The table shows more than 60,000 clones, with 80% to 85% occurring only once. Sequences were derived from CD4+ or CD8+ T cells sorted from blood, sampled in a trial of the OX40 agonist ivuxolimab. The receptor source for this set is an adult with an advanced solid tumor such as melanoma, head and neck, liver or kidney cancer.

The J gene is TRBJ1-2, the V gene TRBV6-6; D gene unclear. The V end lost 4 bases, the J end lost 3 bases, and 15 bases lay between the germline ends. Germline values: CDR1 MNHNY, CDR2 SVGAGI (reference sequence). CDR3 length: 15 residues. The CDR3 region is CASSSPPTEYYGYTF. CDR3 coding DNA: TGTGCCAGCAGTTCACCTCCGACGGAGTACTATGGCTACACCTTC.

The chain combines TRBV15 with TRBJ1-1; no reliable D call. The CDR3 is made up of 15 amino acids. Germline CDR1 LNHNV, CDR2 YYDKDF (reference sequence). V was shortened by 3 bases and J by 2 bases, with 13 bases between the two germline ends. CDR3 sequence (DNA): TGTGCCACCAGCAGCTGGCCACCCTTCAACACTGAAGCTTTCTTT. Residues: CATSSWPPFNTEAFF.

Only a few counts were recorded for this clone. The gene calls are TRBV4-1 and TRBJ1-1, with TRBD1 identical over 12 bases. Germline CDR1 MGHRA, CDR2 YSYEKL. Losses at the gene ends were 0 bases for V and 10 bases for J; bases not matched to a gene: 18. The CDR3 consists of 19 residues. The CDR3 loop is CASSQDVAGTGGFVVGAFF. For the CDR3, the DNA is TGCGCCAGCAGCCAAGATGTGGCCGGGACAGGGGGCTTTGTGGTAGGAGCTTTCTTT.

For the CDR3, the DNA is TGTGCCAGTAGCGGGACTAGATACAATGAGCAGTTCTTC. Its protein is CASSGTRYNEQFF. The chain has TRBV19 and TRBJ2-1; 8 bases map to TRBD2. This CDR3 has 13 amino acids. The germline CDR1 and CDR2 sequences are LNHDA and SQIVND (reference sequence). Trimming at V came to 6 bases and at J to 4 bases, leaving 2 bases not matched to a gene.

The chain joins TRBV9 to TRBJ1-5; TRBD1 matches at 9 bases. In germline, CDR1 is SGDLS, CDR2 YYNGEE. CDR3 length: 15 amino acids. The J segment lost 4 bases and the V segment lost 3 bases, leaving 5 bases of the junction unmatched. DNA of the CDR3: TGTGCCAGCAGCGGAGGGACAGGGAATAATCAGCCCCAGCATTTT. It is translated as CASSGGTGNNQPQHF.

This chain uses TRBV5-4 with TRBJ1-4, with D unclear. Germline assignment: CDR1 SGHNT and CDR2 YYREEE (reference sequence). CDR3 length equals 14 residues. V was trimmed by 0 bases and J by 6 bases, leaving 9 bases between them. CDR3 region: CASSLAAGDEKLFF. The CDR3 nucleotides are TGTGCCAGCAGCTTGGCCGCGGGAGATGAAAAACTGTTTTTT.

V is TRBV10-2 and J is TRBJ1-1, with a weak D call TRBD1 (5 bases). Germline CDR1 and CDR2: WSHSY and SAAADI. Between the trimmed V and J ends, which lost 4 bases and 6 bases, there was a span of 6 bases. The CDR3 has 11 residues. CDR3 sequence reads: CASSAQAEAFF. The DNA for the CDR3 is TGCGCCAGCAGTGCACAGGCTGAAGCTTTCTTT.

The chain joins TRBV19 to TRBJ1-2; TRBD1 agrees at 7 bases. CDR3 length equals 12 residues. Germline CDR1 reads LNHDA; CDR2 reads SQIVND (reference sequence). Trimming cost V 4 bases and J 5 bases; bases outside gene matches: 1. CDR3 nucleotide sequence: TGTGCCAGTAGTACACAGGGGTATGGCTACACCTTC. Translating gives CASSTQGYGYTF.

For the CDR3, the DNA is TGTGCCAGCAGCCCACAGGACACCATATATTTT. As protein: CASSPQDTIYF. The V gene is TRBV7-9, the J gene TRBJ1-3, with D tentatively TRBD1 (5 bases). V was clipped by 5 bases and J by 8 bases, with 7 bases between them. Germline values: CDR1 SEHNR, CDR2 FQNEAQ (reference sequence). This CDR3 is 11 amino acids long.

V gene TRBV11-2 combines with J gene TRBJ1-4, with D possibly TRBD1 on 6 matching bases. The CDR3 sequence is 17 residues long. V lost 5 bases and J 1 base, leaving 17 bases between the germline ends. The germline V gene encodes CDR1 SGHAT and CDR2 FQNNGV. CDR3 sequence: CASSPRLGAVTNEKLFF. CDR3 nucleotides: TGTGCCAGCAGCCCAAGACTGGGGGCCGTAACTAATGAAAAACTGTTTTTT. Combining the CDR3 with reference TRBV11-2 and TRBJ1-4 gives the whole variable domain EAGVAQSPRYKIIEKRQSVAFWCNPISGHATLYWYQQILGQGPKLLIQFQNNGVVDDSQLPKDRFSAERLKGVDSTLKIQPAKLEDSAVYLCASSPRLGAVTNEKLFFGSGTQLSVL.

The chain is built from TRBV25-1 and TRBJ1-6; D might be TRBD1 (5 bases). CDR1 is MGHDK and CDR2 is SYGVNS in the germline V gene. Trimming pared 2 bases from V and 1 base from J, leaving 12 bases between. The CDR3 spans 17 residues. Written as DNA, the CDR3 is TGTGCCAGCAGTGAAGAACGGGGGTTGTCCTATAATTCACCCCTCCACTTT. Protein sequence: CASSEERGLSYNSPLHF.

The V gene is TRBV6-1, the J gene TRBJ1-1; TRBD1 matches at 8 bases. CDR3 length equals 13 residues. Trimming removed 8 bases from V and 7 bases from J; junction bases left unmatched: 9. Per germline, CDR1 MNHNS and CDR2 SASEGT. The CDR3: CASEGRGRIEAFF. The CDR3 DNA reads TGTGCCAGCGAGGGCAGGGGGCGGATTGAAGCTTTCTTT.

CDR3 amino acids: CASSPGFSNQPQHF. The CDR3 coding sequence is TGTGCCAGCAGCCCAGGGTTCAGCAATCAGCCCCAGCATTTT. The chain is built from TRBV6-6 and TRBJ1-5, with TRBD1 as a possible D gene (5 bases). Trimming shortened V by 6 bases and J by 1 base, and 10 bases separated the two germline ends. Germline V lookup: CDR1 MNHNY, CDR2 SVGAGI (reference sequence). The CDR3 runs to 14 residues.

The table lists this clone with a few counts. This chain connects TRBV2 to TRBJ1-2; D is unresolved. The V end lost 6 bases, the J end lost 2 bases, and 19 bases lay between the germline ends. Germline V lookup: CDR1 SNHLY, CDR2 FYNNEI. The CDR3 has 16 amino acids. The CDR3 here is CASSPPDGGLNYGYTF. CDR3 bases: TGTGCCAGCAGCCCCCCCGATGGCGGATTGAACTATGGCTACACCTTC.

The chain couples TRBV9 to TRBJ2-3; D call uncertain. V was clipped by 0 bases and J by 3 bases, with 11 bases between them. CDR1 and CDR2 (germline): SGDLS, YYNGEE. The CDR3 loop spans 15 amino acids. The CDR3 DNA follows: TGTGCCAGCAGCGTAGGGCCGACGCTAACAGATACGCAGTATTTT. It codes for CASSVGPTLTDTQYF.

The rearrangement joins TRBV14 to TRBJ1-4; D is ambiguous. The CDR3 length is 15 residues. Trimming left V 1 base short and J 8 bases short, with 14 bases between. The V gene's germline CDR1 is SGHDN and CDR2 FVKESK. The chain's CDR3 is CASSQVGREEEKLFF. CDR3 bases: TGTGCCAGCAGCCAAGTAGGACGGGAGGAGGAAAAACTGTTTTTT.

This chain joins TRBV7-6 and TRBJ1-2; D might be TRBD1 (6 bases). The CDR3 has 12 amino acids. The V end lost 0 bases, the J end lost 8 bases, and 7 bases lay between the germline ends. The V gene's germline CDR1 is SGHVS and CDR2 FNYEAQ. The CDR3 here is CASSLAGGGYTF. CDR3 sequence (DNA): TGTGCCAGCAGCTTAGCAGGGGGAGGCTACACCTTC.

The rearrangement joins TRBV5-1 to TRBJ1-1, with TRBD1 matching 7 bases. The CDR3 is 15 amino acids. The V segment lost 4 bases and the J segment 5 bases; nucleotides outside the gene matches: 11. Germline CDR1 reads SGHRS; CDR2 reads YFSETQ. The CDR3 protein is CASSRSDRRETEAFF. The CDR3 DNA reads TGCGCCAGCAGCCGATCGGACAGGAGAGAGACTGAAGCTTTCTTT.